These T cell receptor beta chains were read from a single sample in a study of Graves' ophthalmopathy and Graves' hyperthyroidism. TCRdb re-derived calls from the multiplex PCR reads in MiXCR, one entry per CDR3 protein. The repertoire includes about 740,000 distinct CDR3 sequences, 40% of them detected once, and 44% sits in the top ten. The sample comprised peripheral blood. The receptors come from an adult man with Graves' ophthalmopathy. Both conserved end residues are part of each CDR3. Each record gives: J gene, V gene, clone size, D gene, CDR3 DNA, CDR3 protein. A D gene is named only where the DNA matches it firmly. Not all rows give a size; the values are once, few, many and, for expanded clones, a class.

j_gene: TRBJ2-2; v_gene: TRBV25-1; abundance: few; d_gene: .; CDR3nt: TGTGCCAGCAGGGACGTTTCGAACACCGGGGAGCTGTTTTTT; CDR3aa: CASRDVSNTGELFF
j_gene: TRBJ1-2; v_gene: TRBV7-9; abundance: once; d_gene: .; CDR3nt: TGTGCCAGCAGCCCCAGCGGGGGGATTCTCTATGGCTACACCTTC; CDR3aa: CASSPSGGILYGYTF
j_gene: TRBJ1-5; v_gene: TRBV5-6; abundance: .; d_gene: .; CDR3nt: TGTGCCAGCAGCTTGGCGGCTCAGGGGTATCAGCCCCAGCATTTT; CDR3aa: CASSLAAQGYQPQHF
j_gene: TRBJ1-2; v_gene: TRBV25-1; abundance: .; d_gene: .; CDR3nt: TGTGCCAGCAGTGATACCGCAGGGGATGGCTACACCTTC; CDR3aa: CASSDTAGDGYTF
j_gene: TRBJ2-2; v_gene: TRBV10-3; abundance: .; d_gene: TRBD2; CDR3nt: TGTGCCATCAGAAGGACTAGCGGGATTTCGGCCGGGGAGCTGTTTTTT; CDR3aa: CAIRRTSGISAGELFF
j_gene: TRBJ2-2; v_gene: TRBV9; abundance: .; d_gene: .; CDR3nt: TGTGCCAGTCACCGGAGGGGGGAGGGCGTCACCGGGGAGCTGTTTTTT; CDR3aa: CASHRRGEGVTGELFF
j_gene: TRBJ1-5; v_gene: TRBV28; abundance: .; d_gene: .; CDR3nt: TGTGCCAGCAGTTTATTCCTAAGATATAGCAATCAGCCCCAGCATTTT; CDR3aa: CASSLFLRYSNQPQHF
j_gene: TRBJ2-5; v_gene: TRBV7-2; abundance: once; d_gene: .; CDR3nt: TGTGCCAGCAGCTTAAGTCGCGGGGATGGGACCCAGTACTTC; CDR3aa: CASSLSRGDGTQYF
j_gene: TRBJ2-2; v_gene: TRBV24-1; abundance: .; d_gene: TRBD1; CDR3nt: TGTGCCACCAGTGATTTGCCTGGACAGGGAAGAACCGGGGAGCTGTTTTTT; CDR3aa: CATSDLPGQGRTGELFF
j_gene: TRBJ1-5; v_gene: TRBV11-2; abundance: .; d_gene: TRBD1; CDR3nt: TGTGCCAGCAGCCCGGACAGGGGGCGTGGTCAGCCCCAGCATTTT; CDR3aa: CASSPDRGRGQPQHF
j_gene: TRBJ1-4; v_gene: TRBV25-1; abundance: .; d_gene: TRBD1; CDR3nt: TGTGCCAGCATTTCGACCGGGACAGGGTTTGTAACTAATGAAAAACTGTTTTTT; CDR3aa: CASISTGTGFVTNEKLFF
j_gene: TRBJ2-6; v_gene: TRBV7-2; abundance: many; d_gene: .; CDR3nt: TGTGCCAGCAGCCTTGGACCAATAACGGGTGGGGCCAACGTCCTGACTTTC; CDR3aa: CASSLGPITGGANVLTF
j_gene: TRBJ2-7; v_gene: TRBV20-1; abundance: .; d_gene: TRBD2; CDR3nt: TGCAGTGCTAGAGTCGGGGGGAGTGACGAGCAGTACTTC; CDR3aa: CSARVGGSDEQYF
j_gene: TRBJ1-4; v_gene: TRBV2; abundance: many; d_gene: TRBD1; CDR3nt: TGTGCCAGCTTCTCCGGGACAGGGAGTGAAAAACTGTTTTTT; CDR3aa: CASFSGTGSEKLFF
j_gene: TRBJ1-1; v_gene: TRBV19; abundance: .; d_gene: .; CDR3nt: TGTGCCAGTAGTATAGGCGGTGTCACTGAAGCTTTCTTT; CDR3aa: CASSIGGVTEAFF
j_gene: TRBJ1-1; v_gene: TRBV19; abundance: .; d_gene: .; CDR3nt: TGTGCCAGTAGTATTCTGAGGACACTGAAGTCTGAAGCTTTCTTT; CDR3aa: CASSILRTLKSEAFF
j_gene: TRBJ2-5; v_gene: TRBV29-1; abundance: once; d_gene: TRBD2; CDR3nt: TGCAGCGTTGAAGTGGGAGGGCCGGAGACCCAGTACTTC; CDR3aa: CSVEVGGPETQYF
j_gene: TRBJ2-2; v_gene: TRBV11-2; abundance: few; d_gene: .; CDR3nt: TGTGCCAGCAGGATGATGATGGCATCTTTCCCCGGGGAGCTGTTTTTT; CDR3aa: CASRMMMASFPGELFF
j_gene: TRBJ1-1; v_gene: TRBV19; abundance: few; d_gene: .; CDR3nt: TGTGCCAGTAGTGTACAGCAGCGAAACACTGAAGCTTTCTTT; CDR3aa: CASSVQQRNTEAFF
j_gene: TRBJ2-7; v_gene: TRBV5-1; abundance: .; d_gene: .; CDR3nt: TGTGCCAGCAGCTTGGAATGGGGGCACGAGCAGTACTTC; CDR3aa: CASSLEWGHEQYF
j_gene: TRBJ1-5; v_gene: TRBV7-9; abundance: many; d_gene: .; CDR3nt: TGTGCCAGCAGCGTCGGTGGGGGCAATCAGCCCCAGCATTTT; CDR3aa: CASSVGGGNQPQHF
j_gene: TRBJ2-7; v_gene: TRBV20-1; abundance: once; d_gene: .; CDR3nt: TGCAGTGCTCAGGGCGATGACTACGAGCAGTACTTC; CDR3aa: CSAQGDDYEQYF
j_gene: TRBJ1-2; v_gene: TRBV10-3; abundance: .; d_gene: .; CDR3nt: TGTGCCACCAGGACAGAGCAGGGTAACTATGGCTACACCTTC; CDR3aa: CATRTEQGNYGYTF
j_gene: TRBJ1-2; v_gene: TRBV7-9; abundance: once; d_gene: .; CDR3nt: TGTGCCAGCAGCTTCGATAACTATGGCTGCACCTTC; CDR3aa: CASSFDNYGCTF
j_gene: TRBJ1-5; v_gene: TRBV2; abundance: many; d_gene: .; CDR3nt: TGTGCCAGCAGGAGGGAATCTCAGCCCCAGCATTTT; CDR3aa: CASRRESQPQHF
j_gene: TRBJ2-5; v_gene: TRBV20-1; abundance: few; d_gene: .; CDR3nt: TGCAGTGCTAGACCTAGGAGCCTAAGGGAGACCCAGTACTTC; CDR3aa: CSARPRSLRETQYF
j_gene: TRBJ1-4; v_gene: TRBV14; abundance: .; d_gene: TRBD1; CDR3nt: TGTGTCAGCAGCGCACCCGGGACAGCAAATGAAAAACTGTTTTTT; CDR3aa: CVSSAPGTANEKLFF
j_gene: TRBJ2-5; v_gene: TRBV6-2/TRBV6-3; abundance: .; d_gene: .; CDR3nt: TGTGCCAGCAGTTATGGGGCTGGGAACAGACAAGAGACCCAGGACTTC; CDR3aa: CASSYGAGNRQETQDF
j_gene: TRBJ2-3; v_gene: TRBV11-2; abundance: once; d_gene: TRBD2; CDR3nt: TGTGCCAGCAGCATCGGCCCGGGACTAGCGGGAGCCACAGATACGCAGTATTTT; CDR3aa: CASSIGPGLAGATDTQYF
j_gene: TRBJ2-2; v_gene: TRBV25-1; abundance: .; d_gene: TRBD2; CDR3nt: TGTGCCAGCAGCCCAGGACTAGCGGCCACCGGGGAGCTGTTTTTT; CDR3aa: CASSPGLAATGELFF
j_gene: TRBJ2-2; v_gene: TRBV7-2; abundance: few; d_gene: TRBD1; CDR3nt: TGTGCCAGCAGCCAGGGGACAGGGGGAGTCACCGGGGAGCTGTTTTTT; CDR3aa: CASSQGTGGVTGELFF
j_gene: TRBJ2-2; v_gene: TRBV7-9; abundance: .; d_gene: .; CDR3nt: TGTGCCAGCAGCCGTCTGAATCCGGTGTCCGGGGAGCTGTTTTTT; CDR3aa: CASSRLNPVSGELFF
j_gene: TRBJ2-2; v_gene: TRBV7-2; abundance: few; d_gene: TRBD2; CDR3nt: TGTGCCAGCAGCTTCGGACTAGCGGGGCCGAACACCGGGGAGCTGTTTTTT; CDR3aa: CASSFGLAGPNTGELFF
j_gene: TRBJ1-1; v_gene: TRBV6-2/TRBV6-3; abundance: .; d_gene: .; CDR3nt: TGTGCCAGCAGTAACACTGAAGCTTTCTTT; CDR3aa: CASSNTEAFF
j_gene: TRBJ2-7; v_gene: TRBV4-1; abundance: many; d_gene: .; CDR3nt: TGCGCCAGCAGCCCCGTCGGGCTGCTCTACGAGCAGTACTTC; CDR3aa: CASSPVGLLYEQYF
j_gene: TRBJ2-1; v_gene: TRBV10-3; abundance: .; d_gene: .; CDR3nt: TGTGCCATCAGGCCAACAGGGTTAGGTGAGCAGTTCTTC; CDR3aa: CAIRPTGLGEQFF
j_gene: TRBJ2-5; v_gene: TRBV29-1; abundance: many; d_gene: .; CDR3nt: TGCAGCGTTGAAGTGGGGGGCGCGGAGACCCAGTACTTC; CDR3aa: CSVEVGGAETQYF
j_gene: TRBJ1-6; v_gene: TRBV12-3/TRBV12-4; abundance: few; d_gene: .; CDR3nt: TGTGCCAGCAGTCGGAGAAGCTCCTATAATTCACCCCTCCACTTT; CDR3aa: CASSRRSSYNSPLHF
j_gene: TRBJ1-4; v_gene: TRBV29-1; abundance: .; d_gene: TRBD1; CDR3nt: TGCAGCGTTGATACAGGGGGCGGAAATAATGAAAAACTGTTTTTT; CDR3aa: CSVDTGGGNNEKLFF
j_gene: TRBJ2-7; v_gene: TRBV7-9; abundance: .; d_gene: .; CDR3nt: TGTGCCAGCAGCTTGGTGCAGAAAACCTACGAGCAGTACTTC; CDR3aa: CASSLVQKTYEQYF
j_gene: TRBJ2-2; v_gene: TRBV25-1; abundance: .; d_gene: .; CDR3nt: TGTGCCAGCAGTTCCGCGGGGACAGTGAACACCGGGGAGCTGTTTTTT; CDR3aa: CASSSAGTVNTGELFF
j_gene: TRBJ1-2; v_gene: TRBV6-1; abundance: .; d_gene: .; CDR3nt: TGTGCCAGTAGAGATACAGGGAACTATGGCTACACCTTC; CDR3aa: CASRDTGNYGYTF
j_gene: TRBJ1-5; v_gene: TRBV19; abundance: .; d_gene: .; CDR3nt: TGTGCCAGTAGTATAGAGGGGACCGCCGCCTACGAGCATTTT; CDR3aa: CASSIEGTAAYEHF
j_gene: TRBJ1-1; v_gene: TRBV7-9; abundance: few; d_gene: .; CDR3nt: TGTGCCAGCAGCTTCCAAGGGGGGCCGGACACTGAAGCTTTCTTT; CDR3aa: CASSFQGGPDTEAFF
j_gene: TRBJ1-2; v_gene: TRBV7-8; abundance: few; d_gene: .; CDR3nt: TGTGCCAGCAGCTTAACGGGGCCCACCTATGGCTACACCTTC; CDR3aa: CASSLTGPTYGYTF
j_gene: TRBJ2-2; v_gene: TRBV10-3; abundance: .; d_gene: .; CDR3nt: TGTGCCATCAAGGCGGATGCCGCCGGGGAGCTGTTTTTT; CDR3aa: CAIKADAAGELFF
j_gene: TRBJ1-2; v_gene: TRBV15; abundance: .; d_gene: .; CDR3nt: TGTGCTCCTCCGGGACGTAGTCACTATGGCTACACCTTC; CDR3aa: CAPPGRSHYGYTF
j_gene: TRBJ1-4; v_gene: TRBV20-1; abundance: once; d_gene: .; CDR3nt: TGCAGTGCTTCCGAGGGTGCAACTAATGAAAAACTGTTTTTT; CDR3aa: CSASEGATNEKLFF